This passage covers 5 T cell receptor beta chains from one sample sequenced in a study of T cells in Graves' hyperthyroidism and ophthalmopathy. RNA transcripts provided the source from which TCR beta CDR3 regions were amplified. Researchers ran a first-round RT-PCR on the TCR CDR3 using the HTBI primer set. In TCRdb, the multiplex PCR reads were re-called with MiXCR into one record per CDR3 protein. Here the sample spans roughly 500,000 distinct CDR3 sequences, more than 45% being singletons. The sample consisted of peripheral blood or thyroid tissue (not recorded which). The receptor source for this set is an adult woman with Graves' disease, either hyperthyroidism or ophthalmopathy (not recorded which).

Regarding this clonotype: Compared with germline, one end of the junction differs, possibly owing to a read error. The gene calls are TRBV20-1 and TRBJ2-6, with 11 nucleotides matching TRBD2. The CDR3 loop spans 14 amino acids. The V gene's germline CDR1 is DFQATT and CDR2 SNEGSKA (reference sequence). For the CDR3, the DNA is TGCAGTGCCCAAGCGGGACTAGCGGCCTACGTCCTGACTTTC. This gives the protein CSAQAGLAAYVLTF.

The chain uses TRBV24-1 and TRBJ2-7; D gene ambiguous. Germline lookup yields CDR1 KGHDR and CDR2 SFDVKD. This CDR3 spans 13 amino acids. V gave up 4 bases and J gave up 3 bases, with 9 bases separating them. The CDR3 protein is CATSDSTNYEQYF. For the CDR3, the DNA is TGTGCCACCAGTGACTCTACCAACTACGAGCAGTACTTC.

The chain carries TRBV5-4 and TRBJ2-5, with D uncertain. Germline values: CDR1 SGHNT, CDR2 YYREEE (reference sequence). The CDR3 extends over 16 amino acids. V lost 0 bases to trimming and J lost 1 base, with 13 bases between them. The CDR3 loop is CASSLEIITSQETQYF. The CDR3 DNA follows: TGTGCCAGCAGCTTGGAGATTATCACCTCCCAAGAGACCCAGTACTTC. Complete variable domain (other parts from reference TRBV5-4 and TRBJ2-5): ETGVTQSPTHLIKTRGQQVTLRCSSQSGHNTVSWYQQALGQGPQFIFQYYREEENGRGNFPPRFSGLQFPNYSSELNVNALELDDSALYLCASSLEIITSQETQYFGPGTRLLVL.

Only a few counts were recorded for this clonotype. The rearrangement uses TRBV30 and TRBJ1-1; D ambiguous. The length of the CDR3 is 13 residues. V lost 2 bases and J lost 4, with 11 bases in between. The germline CDR1 and CDR2 sequences are GTSNPN and SVGIG (reference sequence). In DNA, the CDR3 is TGTGCCTGGAGTTCGTCGTTTATCACTGAAGCTTTCTTT. Translation: CAWSSSFITEAFF.

A few counts support this clonotype. Germline and junction disagree at one end, which may indicate a read error. This chain links TRBV20-1 with TRBJ2-2; a weak D match, TRBD1 (6 bases). This CDR3 is built from 9 residues. CDR1 is DFQATT and CDR2 is SNEGSKA in the germline V gene (reference sequence). DNA for the CDR3: TGCAGTGCGCCGGGACATTTGATTTTT. The encoded protein is CSAPGHLIF.